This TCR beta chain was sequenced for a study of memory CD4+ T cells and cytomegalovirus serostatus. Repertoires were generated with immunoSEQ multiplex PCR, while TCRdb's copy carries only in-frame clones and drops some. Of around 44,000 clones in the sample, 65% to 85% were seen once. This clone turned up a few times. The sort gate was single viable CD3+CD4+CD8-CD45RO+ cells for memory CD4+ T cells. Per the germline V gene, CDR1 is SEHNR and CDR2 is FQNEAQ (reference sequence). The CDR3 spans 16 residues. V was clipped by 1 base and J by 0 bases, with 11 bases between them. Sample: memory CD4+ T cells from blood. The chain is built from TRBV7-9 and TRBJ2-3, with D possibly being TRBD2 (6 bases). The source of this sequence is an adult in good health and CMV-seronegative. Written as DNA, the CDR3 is TGTGCCAGCAGCTTAGTCTGGGGACTTAGCACAGATACGCAGTATTTT. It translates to CASSLVWGLSTDTQYF. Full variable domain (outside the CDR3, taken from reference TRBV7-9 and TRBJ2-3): DTGVSQNPRHKITKRGQNVTFRCDPISEHNRLYWYRQTLGQGPEFLTYFQNEAQLEKSRLLSDRFSAERPKGSFSTLEIQRTEQGDSAMYLCASSLVWGLSTDTQYFGPGTRLTVL.